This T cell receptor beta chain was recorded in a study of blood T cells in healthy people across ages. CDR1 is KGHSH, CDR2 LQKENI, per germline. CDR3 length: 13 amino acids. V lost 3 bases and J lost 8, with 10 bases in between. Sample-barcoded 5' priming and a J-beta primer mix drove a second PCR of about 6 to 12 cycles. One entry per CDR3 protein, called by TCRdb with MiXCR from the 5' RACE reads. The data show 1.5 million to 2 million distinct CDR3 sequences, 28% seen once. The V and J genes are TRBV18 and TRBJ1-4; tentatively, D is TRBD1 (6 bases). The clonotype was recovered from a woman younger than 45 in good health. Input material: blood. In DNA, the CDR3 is TGTGCCAGCTCACCCGATAGGGGGGAAAAACTGTTTTTT. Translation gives CASSPDRGEKLFF.